The 10 T cell receptor beta chains reported below all come from one sample, sequenced in a study of a mutant IDH1 vaccine in newly diagnosed glioma. Using immunoSEQ multiplex PCR, the repertoire was profiled, and TCRdb retains in-frame clones only, with some absent. The sample records over 50,000 clones, over 75% being singletons. This sample's time point: week 23, last vaccination. It was 300 ug of mutant IDH1 20-mer peptide that made up each vaccine dose, given with topical imiquimod. Antigen specificity for these receptors is unknown. The source material was PBMCs, sampled from a glioma patient whose treatment included an IDH1 peptide vaccine. The receptors were gathered from a man younger than 35 with glioma.

The chain is built from TRBV4-3 and TRBJ1-6; D is unclear. Trimming cost V 0 bases and J 8 bases, with 17 bases left between them. The CDR3 sequence is 17 residues long. Germline CDR1 and CDR2: LGHNA and YSLEER. CDR3: CASSQDAVREGYSPLHF. The CDR3 DNA follows: TGCGCCAGCAGCCAAGATGCGGTCCGGGAGGGTTATTCACCCCTCCACTTT.

The V call is TRBV10-1, the J call TRBJ2-2, with D tentatively TRBD2 (5 bases). The CDR3 loop spans 17 amino acids. Germline loops: CDR1 WNHNN, CDR2 SYGVQD (reference sequence). V dropped 0 bases and J dropped 1 base, with 12 bases sitting between them. The chain's CDR3 is CASSESVGAKNTGELFF. The CDR3 nucleotides read TGCGCCAGCAGTGAGTCTGTGGGAGCTAAGAACACCGGGGAGCTGTTTTTT.

This chain links TRBV6-5 with TRBJ2-3; D unresolved. The V end lost 1 base, the J end lost 0 bases, and 5 bases lay between the germline ends. The CDR3 totals 14 residues. Germline V CDR1 and CDR2: MNHEY, SVGAGI. CDR3 DNA sequence: TGTGCCAGCAGTTACTGGGCTAGCACAGATACGCAGTATTTT. Translated: CASSYWASTDTQYF.

The genes are TRBV7-3 and TRBJ2-7; TRBD2 matches at 7 bases. The CDR3 consists of 13 residues. Trimming took 8 bases from V and 4 from J; bases not matched to a gene: 8. CDR1 SGHTA and CDR2 FQGTGA come from the germline V gene. CDR3 DNA sequence: TGTGCCAGCGGCTCGGCTAGCGGTTACGAGCAGTACTTC. Its protein is CASGSASGYEQYF.

This chain links TRBV28 with TRBJ1-5; D is uncertain. Per the germline V gene, CDR1 is MDHEN and CDR2 is SYDVKM. V was cut by 2 bases and J by 6 bases, with 5 bases left in between. This CDR3 is built from 12 residues. The CDR3 sequence: CASSLVPQPQHF. The CDR3 bases are TGTGCCAGCAGTTTAGTTCCTCAGCCCCAGCATTTT.

The V gene is TRBV6-6, the J gene TRBJ2-3; D unclear. Trimming removed 3 bases from V and 4 bases from J, with 5 bases in between. In germline, CDR1 is MNHNY, CDR2 SVGAGI (reference sequence). The CDR3 is made up of 12 amino acids. The CDR3 sequence: CASSYRPDTQYF. CDR3 DNA sequence: TGTGCCAGCAGTTATCGCCCAGATACGCAGTATTTT.

This rearrangement joins TRBV5-1 to TRBJ2-5; perhaps TRBD1 as D (6 bases). Germline CDR1 reads SGHRS; CDR2 reads YFSETQ. The CDR3 extends over 16 amino acids. Trimming stripped 6 bases from V and 1 base from J, with 19 bases between. DNA for the CDR3: TGCGCCAGCACCCATCTAACAGGGTTTGCCCAAGAGACCCAGTACTTC. It is translated as CASTHLTGFAQETQYF.

Remarks on this clone: One end of the junction does not line up with germline, which may come from a read error. J is TRBJ2-5 and V is TRBV7-7; 9 bases line up with TRBD1. This CDR3 is 14 amino acids long. Looked up from germline, CDR1 is SSHAT and CDR2 is FNYEAQ (reference sequence). CDR3 protein: CASSTGTGFETQYF. The CDR3 DNA is TGTGCTAGCAGCACCGGGACAGGGTTTGAGACCCAGTACTTC.

Within the sample, this clone is medium-sized (0.01 to 0.1%). The rearrangement links TRBV4-1 to TRBJ1-2, with D hard to call. The CDR3 contains 14 residues. V was shortened by 0 bases and J by 8 bases, with 13 bases between the two germline ends. CDR1 is MGHRA, CDR2 YSYEKL, per germline. CDR3 in amino acids: CASSQDRGFGGYTF. Here the CDR3 DNA reads TGCGCCAGCAGCCAAGATCGCGGATTCGGAGGCTACACCTTC.

This chain joins TRBV28 and TRBJ2-7, with 12 positions matching TRBD1. The CDR3 has 15 residues. Looked up from germline, CDR1 is MDHEN and CDR2 is SYDVKM. V shed 8 bases, J shed 7 bases, and the junction held 12 bases outside the gene matches. CDR3 DNA: TGTGCCAGCGGACCTCTCGGGACAGGGGGCAAGGAGCAGTACTTC. Its translation is CASGPLGTGGKEQYF.